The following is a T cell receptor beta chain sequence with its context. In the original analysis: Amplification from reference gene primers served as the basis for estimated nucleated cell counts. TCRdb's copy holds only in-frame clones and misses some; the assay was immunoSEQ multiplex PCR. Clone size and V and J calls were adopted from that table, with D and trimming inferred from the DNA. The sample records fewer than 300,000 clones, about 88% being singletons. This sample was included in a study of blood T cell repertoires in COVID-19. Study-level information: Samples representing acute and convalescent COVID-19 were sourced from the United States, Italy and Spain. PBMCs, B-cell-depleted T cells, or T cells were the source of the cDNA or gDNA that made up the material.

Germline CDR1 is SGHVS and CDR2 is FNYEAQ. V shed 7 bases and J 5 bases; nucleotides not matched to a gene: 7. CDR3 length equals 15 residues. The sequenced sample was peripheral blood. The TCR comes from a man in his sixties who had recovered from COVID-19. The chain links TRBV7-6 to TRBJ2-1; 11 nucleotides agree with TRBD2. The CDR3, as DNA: TGTGCCAGCAACCCACTAGCGGGGGTCCACAATGAGCAGTTCTTC. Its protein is CASNPLAGVHNEQFF.